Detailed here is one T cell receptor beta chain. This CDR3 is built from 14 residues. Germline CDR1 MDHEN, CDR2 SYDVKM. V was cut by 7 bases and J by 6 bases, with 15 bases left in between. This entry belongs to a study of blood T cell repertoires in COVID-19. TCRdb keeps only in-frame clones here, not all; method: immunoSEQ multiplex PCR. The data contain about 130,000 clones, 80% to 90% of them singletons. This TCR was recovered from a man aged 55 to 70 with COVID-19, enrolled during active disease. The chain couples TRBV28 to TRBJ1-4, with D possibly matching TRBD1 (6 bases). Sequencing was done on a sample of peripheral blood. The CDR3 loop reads CASTIRGKYEKLFF. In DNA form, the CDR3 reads TGTGCCAGCACCATCAGGGGTAAATATGAAAAACTGTTTTTT.